These 10 T cell receptor beta chains share one sample of origin, sequenced in a study of T cell responses to AZD1222 COVID-19 vaccine listed by TCRdb under 2021. This sample's time point label indicates: baseline before first vaccination. Preparation of the library involved the immunoSEQ multiplex PCR assay. TCRdb re-hosts the immuneACCESS table, in-frame sequences only. Its copies lack some clones; in the studies checked, an unresolved V gene accounts for under half of them, and the cause for the rest is not known. The sample data list around 76,000 clones, and 70% to 90% of these were observed just once. Together, the top ten hold 13% of the sample. Source: peripheral blood, taken on day 0 of AZD1222 vaccination. The receptor set was obtained from an adult in good health.

The V call is TRBV14, the J call TRBJ1-3, with D maybe TRBD1 (5 bases). V was clipped by 10 bases and J by 2 bases, with 15 bases between them. Per germline, CDR1 SGHDN and CDR2 FVKESK. The CDR3 extends over 14 amino acids. The DNA of the CDR3 is TGTGCCACCGAGCCGCGGGGGGCTGGAAACACCATATATTTT. Its translation is CATEPRGAGNTIYF.

This clone was seen just once. The CDR3 is CASSPQQLDGNTIYF. DNA of the CDR3: TGTGCCAGCTCACCCCAGCAACTTGATGGAAACACCATATATTTT. The chain combines TRBV18 with TRBJ1-3; D is undetermined. Germline lookup yields CDR1 KGHSH and CDR2 LQKENI. The CDR3 is 15 residues long. V lost 3 bases, J lost 3 bases, and 12 bases lay in between.

The CDR3 here is CASSPGLANSYEQYF. CDR3 DNA: TGTGCCAGCTCCCCGGGACTAGCCAATAGCTACGAGCAGTACTTC. V is TRBV18 and J is TRBJ2-7, with TRBD2 matching 9 bases. V was pared by 6 bases and J by 3 bases, with 9 bases of the junction left unmatched. CDR3 length: 15 residues. Per germline, CDR1 KGHSH and CDR2 LQKENI.

The chain joins TRBV2 to TRBJ2-2; 10 bases match TRBD2. Unmatched junction bases numbered 0, after V lost 2 bases and J lost 6 bases. The CDR3 runs to 14 residues. Germline-derived CDR1 and CDR2 are SNHLY and FYNNEI. Written as DNA, the CDR3 is TGTGCCAGCAGTGAAAGCGGGGGGGCCGGGGAGCTGTTTTTT. Its translation: CASSESGGAGELFF.

The chain links TRBV10-3 to TRBJ2-5; 9 nucleotides align to TRBD2. This CDR3 comprises 13 residues. After removal of 7 bases from V and 2 bases from J, the junction contained 2 bases not matched to a gene. CDR1 is ENHRY, CDR2 SYGVKD, per germline. This CDR3 reads CAIKTSGQETQYF. The CDR3 DNA follows: TGTGCCATCAAGACTAGCGGACAAGAGACCCAGTACTTC.

V usage is TRBV5-5 and J usage is TRBJ1-5; D gene ambiguous. The germline V gene has CDR1 SGHKS and CDR2 YYEKEE (reference sequence). The V gene lost 3 bases and the J gene lost 11 bases, with 15 bases spanning the gap. The CDR3 runs to 13 residues. The CDR3 region has the DNA TGTGCCAGCAGCTCCCGGGAGCTAACGGCCCAGCATTTT. Its protein is CASSSRELTAQHF. Based on the CDR3 plus reference TRBV5-5 and TRBJ1-5, the full variable domain is DAGVTQSPTHLIKTRGQQVTLRCSPISGHKSVSWYQQVLGQGPQFIFQYYEKEERGRGNFPDRFSARQFPNYSSELNVNALLLGDSALYLCASSSRELTAQHFGDGTRLSIL.

This chain joins TRBV13 and TRBJ1-2; D not certain. CDR1 is PRHDT, CDR2 FYEKMQ, per germline (reference sequence). This CDR3 spans 13 amino acids. V was pared by 3 bases and J by 6 bases, with 11 bases between. This CDR3 reads CASSFSGRNGYTF. CDR3 in DNA: TGTGCCAGCAGCTTTTCGGGTAGAAATGGCTACACCTTC.

This rearrangement joins TRBV6-5 to TRBJ2-1, with D perhaps matching TRBD1 or TRBD2 (6 bases each). CDR1 MNHEY and CDR2 SVGAGI come from the germline V gene. CDR3 size: 15 residues. Trimming stripped 6 bases from V and 6 bases from J, with 18 bases between. Here the CDR3 DNA reads TGTGCCAGCAGCGTAGGGGGGTGGTCGTTCAATGAGCAGTTCTTC. Amino acid sequence: CASSVGGWSFNEQFF.

The V and J genes are TRBV19 and TRBJ1-1, with D possibly matching TRBD1 (5 bases). The CDR3 is 13 amino acids. Deletions cut 6 bases from V and 5 bases from J, with 13 bases between. Germline V gives CDR1 LNHDA, CDR2 SQIVND (reference sequence). CDR3 loop: CASSSGRGTEAFF. CDR3 DNA: TGTGCCAGTAGCTCGGGGCGTGGGACTGAAGCTTTCTTT.

The chain carries TRBV6-6 and TRBJ1-2; D unresolved. In germline, CDR1 is MNHNY, CDR2 SVGAGI (reference sequence). With 4 bases removed from V and 3 bases from J, the gap between germline ends came to 6 bases. This CDR3 contains 12 residues. The CDR3: CASSSNDYGYTF. The CDR3 DNA sequence: TGTGCCAGCAGTTCGAATGACTATGGCTACACCTTC.